The 18 T cell receptor beta chains below were found in one sample sequenced in a study of blood T cell repertoires in COVID-19 (dated by TCRdb to 2018 to 2020). Receptor libraries were prepared by the immunoSEQ multiplex PCR assay. TCRdb holds this immuneACCESS table with in-frame rearrangements only. Some clones are missing; in checked studies, unresolved V genes explain under half, and the rest has no known cause. The sample data list 250,000 or so clones, and more than 80% of these were observed just once. The ten most abundant clones make up approximately 1.8% of the sample. The sequencing sample was made of PBMCs or T cells enriched from blood (not recorded which). These receptors were collected from a man in his sixties who had recovered from COVID-19.

The chain has TRBV19 and TRBJ1-1; D gene uncertain. Germline V gives CDR1 LNHDA, CDR2 SQIVND (reference sequence). This CDR3 comprises 13 residues. The V gene lost 3 bases and the J gene lost 1 base, with 6 bases spanning the gap. The CDR3 nucleotides read TGTGCCAGTAGTATTCTGTGGAACACTGAAGCTTTCTTT. Amino acid sequence: CASSILWNTEAFF.

This clone was found once. The V and J genes are TRBV11-3 and TRBJ2-7; D remains ambiguous. CDR3 length: 15 residues. CDR1 SGHNT and CDR2 YENEEA come from the germline V gene. Trimming pared 5 bases from V and 2 bases from J, leaving 16 bases between. CDR3 coding DNA: TGTGCCAGCAGCCTGAGTCCCCCCGCGCCCTACGAGCAGTACTTC. Its protein is CASSLSPPAPYEQYF. Together with reference TRBV11-3 and TRBJ2-7, the CDR3 gives the full variable domain: EAGVVQSPRYKIIEKKQPVAFWCNPISGHNTLYWYLQNLGQGPELLIRYENEEAVDDSQLPKDRFSAERLKGVDSTLKIQPAELGDSAVYLCASSLSPPAPYEQYFGPGTRLTVT.

Concerning this clone: The same CDR3 also results from other DNA sequences found in this sample. The V gene is TRBV7-6, the J gene TRBJ2-7; 7 positions match TRBD1. The CDR3 length is 15 residues. Looked up from germline, CDR1 is SGHVS and CDR2 is FNYEAQ. J was trimmed by 0 bases and V by 1 base; bases with no gene match: 3. This CDR3 reads CASSLDRGLSYEQYF. CDR3 in DNA: TGTGCCAGCAGCTTAGATAGGGGGCTCTCCTACGAGCAGTACTTC.

This clone was seen a handful of times. The rearrangement uses TRBV19 and TRBJ1-5, with TRBD1 as a possible D gene (6 bases). CDR1 LNHDA and CDR2 SQIVND come from the germline V gene (reference sequence). This CDR3 has 14 residues. The V end lost 7 bases, the J end lost 4 bases, and 14 bases lay between the germline ends. In nucleotides, the CDR3 is TGTGCCAGTACAGAGACAGGACGTAATCAGCCCCAGCATTTT. Translating gives CASTETGRNQPQHF.

This sequence joins TRBV19 and TRBJ1-2, with D maybe TRBD1 (6 bases). V was pared by 5 bases and J by 2 bases, with 24 bases between. CDR1 and CDR2 (germline): LNHDA, SQIVND (reference sequence). The CDR3 loop spans 18 amino acids. The CDR3, as DNA: TGTGCCAGTAGTGACCAACTTCTGCGCGACAGGACCAACTATGGCTACACCTTC. Translation: CASSDQLLRDRTNYGYTF.

The CDR3 DNA reads TGTGCCAGCTCACCAGCCACCGGGACAGAAGAGGGCTACACCTTC. It codes for CASSPATGTEEGYTF. The chain carries TRBV18 and TRBJ1-2; 7 bases match TRBD1. V was clipped by 2 bases and J by 8 bases; unmatched bases: 11. The CDR3 runs 15 residues. In germline, CDR1 is KGHSH, CDR2 LQKENI.

This chain uses TRBV21-1 with TRBJ1-2; the tabulated D call, TRBD1, remains unverified against the DNA. TRBV21-1 is recorded as a pseudogene. The CDR3 is 15 residues long. The CDR3, as DNA: TGTGCCAGTATTCAAGGGGTAGACTCTAACTATGGCTACACCTTC. Amino acids: CASIQGVDSNYGYTF.

This clone was seen a few times. Written as DNA, the CDR3 is TGTGCCAGCAGCCAACGACATACCAGCTCCTACAATGAGCAGTTCTTC. Protein sequence: CASSQRHTSSYNEQFF. V is TRBV11-3 and J is TRBJ2-1; D is unclear. V dropped 5 bases and J dropped 0 bases, with 14 bases sitting between them. Germline lookup yields CDR1 SGHNT and CDR2 YENEEA. The CDR3 runs 16 residues.

A few counts support this clone. This chain links TRBV23-1 with TRBJ1-2; tentative D call: TRBD1 (6 bases). TRBV23-1 belongs to the ORF category, with a function that is uncertain. The CDR3 has 15 amino acids. Trimming pared 4 bases from V and 4 bases from J, leaving 16 bases between. CDR3 loop: CASSPSSQGCYGYTF. The CDR3 bases are TGCGCCAGCAGTCCTTCCTCCCAGGGGTGCTATGGCTACACCTTC.

The chain uses TRBV24-1 and TRBJ2-5; 11 bases fit TRBD1. Germline V gene sequence: CDR1 KGHDR, CDR2 SFDVKD. The CDR3 is made up of 15 amino acids. The junction had 5 bases not matched to a gene; V was cut back by 6 bases and J by 3 bases. The CDR3 sequence: CATSLTGQGEETQYF. The CDR3 DNA follows: TGTGCCACCAGTTTGACGGGACAGGGGGAAGAGACCCAGTACTTC.

This sequence joins TRBV7-9 and TRBJ2-3; TRBD2 matches at 7 bases. V lost 3 bases and J lost 3; bases outside the gene matches: 6. The germline V gene encodes CDR1 SEHNR and CDR2 FQNEAQ (reference sequence). This CDR3 comprises 15 residues. CDR3 coding DNA: TGTGCCAGCAGCTTTTCCCGGACTAGGACAGATACGCAGTATTTT. Its protein is CASSFSRTRTDTQYF.

The rearrangement uses TRBV6-1 and TRBJ2-5; a possible D gene is TRBD1 (5 bases). This CDR3 comprises 17 residues. Per germline, CDR1 MNHNS and CDR2 SASEGT. V gave up 1 base and J gave up 4 bases, with 19 bases separating them. The CDR3 sequence is CASSEVWGRLFGETQYF. The CDR3 DNA sequence: TGTGCCAGCAGTGAAGTTTGGGGCAGGTTGTTTGGAGAGACCCAGTACTTC.

The chain employs TRBV19 and TRBJ1-2, with D possibly matching TRBD1 (6 bases). Trimming took 5 bases from V and 4 from J, leaving 23 bases between them. Germline values: CDR1 LNHDA, CDR2 SQIVND (reference sequence). The CDR3 runs 17 residues. The CDR3 is CASSHSLDSTRPYGYTF. The CDR3 coding sequence is TGTGCCAGTAGTCATTCTCTGGACAGCACCCGCCCCTATGGCTACACCTTC.

The chain uses TRBV4-3 and TRBJ2-3; 13 positions match TRBD2. Germline V gives CDR1 LGHNA, CDR2 YSLEER. Trimming took 1 base from V and 5 from J; bases not matched to a gene: 6. CDR3 size: 17 residues. CDR3: CASSQALLAGGQDTQYF. CDR3 DNA sequence: TGCGCCAGCAGCCAAGCACTACTAGCGGGGGGGCAAGATACGCAGTATTTT.

The rearrangement uses TRBV4-3 and TRBJ2-7; 9 bases are a match to TRBD1. The CDR3 totals 17 residues. J gave up 4 bases and V 0 bases, and 10 bases lay outside the gene matches. CDR1 and CDR2 (germline): LGHNA, YSLEER. CDR3 in DNA: TGCGCCAGCAGCCAAGATGTCGGGACAGGGATTTCGTACGAGCAGTACTTC. Protein sequence: CASSQDVGTGISYEQYF.

This chain joins TRBV4-1 and TRBJ1-1; possibly TRBD1 for D (6 bases). Deletions cut 0 bases from V and 0 bases from J, with 11 bases between. The CDR3 spans 16 residues. The germline V gene encodes CDR1 MGHRA and CDR2 YSYEKL. In nucleotides, the CDR3 is TGCGCCAGCAGCCAAGATTTCGGGACACTGAACACTGAAGCTTTCTTT. This codes for CASSQDFGTLNTEAFF.

This clone was seen only a few times. The chain recombines TRBV6-1 with TRBJ1-5, with 7 positions matching TRBD1. Germline CDR1 MNHNS, CDR2 SASEGT. After removal of 3 bases from V and 9 bases from J, the junction contained 14 bases not matched to a gene. The CDR3 length is 16 residues. CDR3: CASSELGQWSDPPQHF. CDR3 DNA: TGTGCCAGCAGTGAGCTGGGACAGTGGTCCGACCCGCCCCAGCATTTT.

The rearrangement uses TRBV14 and TRBJ1-3; weak D call: TRBD1 (6 bases). The CDR3 totals 12 residues. V was shortened by 5 bases and J by 9 bases, with 11 bases between the two germline ends. The germline V gene encodes CDR1 SGHDN and CDR2 FVKESK. The CDR3 reads CASSLQGITIYF. The DNA for the CDR3 is TGTGCCAGCAGCTTACAGGGTATCACCATATATTTT.